These T cell receptor beta chains were read from a single sample in a study of T cell responses to AZD1222 COVID-19 vaccine. Measured with immunoSEQ multiplex PCR; TCRdb has only the in-frame clones, and not every one. The sample has 98,000 or so clones, about 92% seen once. Sample: peripheral blood, taken on day 0 of MenACWY control vaccination. These receptors all come from an adult in good health. Both conserved end residues are trimmed from each CDR3. Each record gives: V gene, CDR3 protein.

TRBV7-3	ASSSQGAGNSPLH
TRBV4-1	ASSQDLSRETQY
TRBV7-9	ASSLNRISGYGYT
TRBV5-4	ASSLRLAGGETQY
TRBV27	ASSLTGGYGYT
TRBV18	ASSRLRGLEEKLF
TRBV5-4	ASSSGTSGGKRVNTQY
TRBV6-5	ASSWGNYGYT
TRBV11-2	ASTQGLASYEQY
TRBV5-5	ASSLVQGSQETQY
TRBV15	ATSRQRPHPTGELF
TRBV19	APRLAF
TRBV7-9	ASSFSVAGTDTQY
TRBV6-4	ASSETGRAGYT
TRBV7-3	ASSPGPPNSPLH
TRBV7-2	ASSLGRGAYEQY
TRBV27	ASRVSNSNSNQPQH
TRBV27	ASSPSPAHNEQF
TRBV27	ASSPYFNSLSYEQY
TRBV5-5	ASSLRAASSYEQY
TRBV28	ASTRPGAGNTIY
TRBV9	ASSGRRLDNEQF
TRBV21-1	ASSKVIEEQF
TRBV6-5	ASRTNRENTEAF
TRBV6-2/TRBV6-3	ASSPRTGRTWSYEQY
TRBV11-1	ASRARRNSYEQY
TRBV6-1	ASSVGWLQEGQPQH
TRBV27	ASSRPGQGVTGELF